What follows are 25 T cell receptor beta chains derived from one specimen sequenced in a study of CD4 T cells in relation to SARS-CoV-2 and coronaviruses. Repertoires were generated with immunoSEQ multiplex PCR, while TCRdb's copy carries only in-frame clones and drops some. The data contain 50,000 to 70,000 clones, 80% to 90% of them seen just once; the ten biggest clones take up roughly 1.6%. Unexposed donor CD4+ T cells date from 2011-2018, before the COVID-19 pandemic. The sequenced material came from memory CD4+ T cells from PBMCs. These receptors came from a human donor in good health.

CDR3 amino acids: CASRRTGTYEQYF. The CDR3 bases are TGTGCCAGCAGACGGACAGGCACCTACGAGCAGTACTTC. V usage is TRBV12-3 or TRBV12-4 and J usage is TRBJ2-7, with 7 bases that match TRBD1. V lost 6 bases to trimming and J lost 2 bases; unmatched junction nucleotides: 4. The CDR3 consists of 13 residues.

The rearrangement links TRBV30 to TRBJ2-3, with 10 bases identical to TRBD2. Germline values: CDR1 GTSNPN, CDR2 SVGIG (reference sequence). Trimming cost V 2 bases and J 2 bases; bases outside gene matches: 7. The CDR3 runs to 16 residues. CDR3 region: CAWSSASGSSTDTQYF. CDR3 sequence (DNA): TGTGCCTGGAGTTCGGCTAGCGGGAGCTCCACAGATACGCAGTATTTT. The entire variable domain, with the rest obtained from reference TRBV30 and TRBJ2-3, is as follows: SQTIHQWPATLVQPVGSPLSLECTVEGTSNPNLYWYRQAAGRGLQLLFYSVGIGQISSEVPQNLSASRPQDRQFILSSKKLLLSDSGFYLCAWSSASGSSTDTQYFGPGTRLTVL.

This chain links TRBV30 with TRBJ1-5, with TRBD1 matching over 7 bases. V gave up 0 bases and J gave up 4 bases; unmatched junction bases: 3. This CDR3 spans 14 amino acids. Germline loops: CDR1 GTSNPN, CDR2 SVGIG (reference sequence). This chain's CDR3 is CAWSVAQGNQPQHF. DNA of the CDR3: TGTGCCTGGAGTGTAGCACAGGGGAATCAGCCCCAGCATTTT.

V and J are TRBV14 and TRBJ1-2; 8 bases are shared with TRBD1. The CDR3 is 14 amino acids. The V and J ends lost 4 bases and 7 bases, in that order; junction bases with no gene match: 8. CDR1 SGHDN and CDR2 FVKESK come from the germline V gene. The CDR3 region is CASSPRQGLGGYTF. DNA of the CDR3: TGTGCCAGCAGCCCCCGACAGGGGCTGGGTGGCTACACCTTC.

V and J are TRBV5-1 and TRBJ2-3; the match to TRBD1 covers 10 bases. The CDR3 is 14 amino acids. After removal of 3 bases from V and 4 bases from J, the junction contained 2 bases not matched to a gene. Germline loops: CDR1 SGHRS, CDR2 YFSETQ. The CDR3 nucleotides are TGCGCCAGCAGCTCCGGGACAGGGGCAGATACGCAGTATTTT. It is translated as CASSSGTGADTQYF. The full variable domain, rest sourced from reference TRBV5-1 and TRBJ2-3, is KAGVTQTPRYLIKTRGQQVTLSCSPISGHRSVSWYQQTPGQGLQFLFEYFSETQRNKGNFPGRFSGRQFSNSRSEMNVSTLELGDSALYLCASSSGTGADTQYFGPGTRLTVL.

The chain carries TRBV7-8 and TRBJ1-2, with 7 positions matching TRBD1. The ends lost 1 base at V and 8 bases at J; junction bases unmatched: 10. The CDR3 extends over 15 amino acids. Germline CDR1 is SGHVS and CDR2 is FQNEAQ. The CDR3 here is CASSLEPTGVGGYTF. Written as DNA, the CDR3 is TGTGCCAGCAGCTTAGAGCCTACAGGGGTGGGGGGCTACACCTTC.

This chain uses TRBV5-1 with TRBJ1-1, with 8 bases fitting TRBD1. J gave up 6 bases and V 3 bases, and 10 bases lay outside the gene matches. There are 15 residues in the CDR3. Germline lookup yields CDR1 SGHRS and CDR2 YFSETQ. CDR3 sequence reads: CASSYGTGDNPEAFF. The CDR3 DNA is TGCGCCAGCAGCTATGGGACAGGAGACAATCCTGAAGCTTTCTTT.

The chain combines TRBV19 with TRBJ2-1; tentative D call: TRBD2 (7 bases). V lost 2 bases, J lost 4 bases, and 12 bases lay in between. The CDR3 sequence is 15 residues long. The germline V gene encodes CDR1 LNHDA and CDR2 SQIVND (reference sequence). The DNA of the CDR3 is TGTGCCAGTAGTATATGGGGGAGGGGGTACAATGAGCAGTTCTTC. This sequence encodes CASSIWGRGYNEQFF.

V is TRBV28 and J is TRBJ2-6, with unresolved D. The germline gives CDR1 MDHEN, CDR2 SYDVKM. The CDR3 loop spans 18 amino acids. Trimming left V 1 base short and J 0 bases short, with 13 bases between. CDR3 DNA: TGTGCCAGCAGTTTATATTCCCGGGTACTCTCTGGGGCCAACGTCCTGACTTTC. Translation: CASSLYSRVLSGANVLTF.

The chain links TRBV11-2 to TRBJ2-7; the D gene is possibly TRBD1 (6 bases). CDR1 is SGHAT, CDR2 FQNNGV, per germline. V was shortened by 0 bases and J by 7 bases, with 13 bases between the two germline ends. This CDR3 is built from 14 residues. The CDR3 region has the DNA TGTGCCAGCAGCTTAGATTGGGGCAGGGGTGAGCAGTACTTC. This gives the protein CASSLDWGRGEQYF.

V gene TRBV6-5 combines with J gene TRBJ1-4; 7 positions match TRBD1. CDR1 MNHEY and CDR2 SVGAGI come from the germline V gene. This CDR3 has 13 residues. The ends lost 6 bases at V and 8 bases at J; junction bases unmatched: 6. The chain's CDR3 is CASSQQGSEKLFF. The CDR3 bases are TGTGCCAGCAGCCAACAGGGGTCCGAAAAACTGTTTTTT.

The rearrangement links TRBV7-3 to TRBJ2-3; D could derive from TRBD1 or TRBD2 (5 bases each). Trimming took 5 bases from V and 0 from J, leaving 9 bases between them. Germline CDR1 reads SGHTA; CDR2 reads FQGTGA. The CDR3 is made up of 14 amino acids. The DNA of the CDR3 is TGTGCCAGCAGCACAAGGGACAGCACAGATACGCAGTATTTT. It translates to CASSTRDSTDTQYF.

The chain couples TRBV27 to TRBJ2-7, with D tentatively TRBD1 or TRBD2 (5 bases each). CDR1 MNHEY and CDR2 SMNVEV come from the germline V gene (reference sequence). This CDR3 has 11 amino acids. V shed 8 bases and J shed 6 bases, with 11 bases lying between them. CDR3 nucleotide sequence: TGTGCCAGCCGTGCTGGGGGCGAGCAGTACTTC. It translates to CASRAGGEQYF.

V gene TRBV27 combines with J gene TRBJ2-2, with D tentatively TRBD2 (6 bases). The V end lost 8 bases, the J end lost 0 bases, and 13 bases lay between the germline ends. In germline, CDR1 is MNHEY, CDR2 SMNVEV (reference sequence). The CDR3 extends over 15 amino acids. This CDR3 is CASGRLATNTGELFF. The CDR3 nucleotides are TGTGCCAGCGGTAGGCTAGCGACGAACACCGGGGAGCTGTTTTTT.

The V gene is TRBV6-2 or TRBV6-3, the J gene TRBJ1-5; D remains unclear. The germline V gene has CDR1 MNHEY and CDR2 SVGEGT. The length of the CDR3 is 12 residues. V was trimmed by 3 bases and J by 4 bases, leaving 4 bases between them. Here the CDR3 reads CASSYRNQPQHF. The DNA of the CDR3 is TGTGCCAGCAGTTATAGAAATCAGCCCCAGCATTTT.

The CDR3 coding sequence is TGTGCCAGCAGACAGGGCGGGAGTCTCTGGGAGACCCAGTACTTC. Translated: CASRQGGSLWETQYF. The chain recombines TRBV28 with TRBJ2-5; perhaps TRBD2 as D (7 bases). V lost 6 bases and J lost 5, with 19 bases in between. The CDR3 totals 15 residues. Germline assignment: CDR1 MDHEN and CDR2 SYDVKM.

V usage is TRBV6-2 or TRBV6-3 and J usage is TRBJ2-1; tentatively, D is TRBD1 or TRBD2 (5 bases each). CDR1 and CDR2 from the germline V gene are MNHEY and SVGEGT. V lost 4 bases and J 4 bases, leaving 8 bases between the germline ends. The CDR3 has 13 amino acids. The CDR3 here is CASSLGPYNEQFF. The CDR3 bases are TGTGCCAGCAGTTTGGGACCTTACAATGAGCAGTTCTTC.

The V gene is TRBV19, the J gene TRBJ2-1, with 9 nucleotides matching TRBD1. Trimming at V came to 4 bases and at J to 12 bases, leaving 4 bases not matched to a gene. CDR3 length: 12 amino acids. The germline CDR1 and CDR2 sequences are LNHDA and SQIVND (reference sequence). The CDR3 spells CASSTSTGGQFF. DNA of the CDR3: TGTGCCAGTAGTACTTCGACAGGGGGGCAGTTCTTC.

The V gene is TRBV11-1, the J gene TRBJ2-3; 7 bases map to TRBD1. Trimming at V came to 1 base and at J to 0 bases, leaving 1 base not matched to a gene. The CDR3 is 15 residues long. Germline CDR1 reads SGHAT; CDR2 reads FQDESV (reference sequence). The CDR3 sequence: CASSLGQGSTDTQYF. The CDR3 nucleotides are TGTGCCAGCAGCTTAGGACAGGGAAGCACAGATACGCAGTATTTT. Complete variable domain (other parts from reference TRBV11-1 and TRBJ2-3): EAEVAQSPRYKITEKSQAVAFWCDPISGHATLYWYRQILGQGPELLVQFQDESVVDDSQLPKDRFSAERLKGVDSTLKIQPAELGDSAMYLCASSLGQGSTDTQYFGPGTRLTVL.

This clone was recorded a few times. V gene TRBV19 combines with J gene TRBJ1-1; possible D gene TRBD1, 6 bases. Germline assignment: CDR1 LNHDA and CDR2 SQIVND (reference sequence). CDR3 length: 14 amino acids. V lost 6 bases, J lost 0 bases, and 11 bases lay in between. The CDR3 bases are TGTGCCAGTAGCCTACAGGGATTGAACACTGAAGCTTTCTTT. Translating it yields CASSLQGLNTEAFF.

The chain has TRBV11-3 and TRBJ2-4, with TRBD1 matching over 8 bases. The CDR3 length is 14 residues. The J segment lost 6 bases and the V segment lost 8 bases, leaving 9 bases of the junction unmatched. Germline loops: CDR1 SGHNT, CDR2 YENEEA. The CDR3, as DNA: TGTGCCAGCGGGGCAGGGGGCGCGGGAAACATTCAGTACTTC. It codes for CASGAGGAGNIQYF.

This chain joins TRBV14 and TRBJ1-3; D is unresolved. V was trimmed by 1 base and J by 8 bases, leaving 15 bases between them. This CDR3 region has 15 residues. Germline CDR1 and CDR2: SGHDN and FVKESK. This CDR3 is CASSQAGLSRDTIYF. The CDR3 DNA is TGTGCCAGCAGCCAAGCGGGTCTAAGCCGGGACACCATATATTTT.

The rearrangement links TRBV5-1 to TRBJ2-1, with 10 positions matching TRBD1. This CDR3 is 15 amino acids long. Germline CDR1 and CDR2: SGHRS and YFSETQ. V shed 0 bases and J 7 bases; nucleotides not matched to a gene: 4. The CDR3 nucleotides read TGCGCCAGCAGCTTGGGACAGGGGGCGGCAAATGAGCAGTTCTTC. It encodes CASSLGQGAANEQFF.

The V and J genes are TRBV6-4 and TRBJ1-2; weak D call: TRBD1 (5 bases). The CDR3 is 15 residues long. Trimming shortened V by 5 bases and J by 2 bases, and 15 bases separated the two germline ends. Germline CDR1 reads MRHNA; CDR2 reads SNTAGT. This CDR3 is CASSPSGTVNYGYTF. In nucleotides, the CDR3 is TGTGCCAGCAGTCCTTCCGGGACGGTCAACTATGGCTACACCTTC.

The chain couples TRBV11-2 to TRBJ2-1, with D perhaps assigned TRBD1 or TRBD2 (5 bases each). The CDR3 has 14 residues. Trimming pared 2 bases from V and 7 bases from J, leaving 12 bases between. Per the germline V gene, CDR1 is SGHAT and CDR2 is FQNNGV. CDR3 coding DNA: TGTGCCAGCAGCTTAACAGGCTGGGGGAATGAGCAGTTCTTC. Translated, it gives CASSLTGWGNEQFF.